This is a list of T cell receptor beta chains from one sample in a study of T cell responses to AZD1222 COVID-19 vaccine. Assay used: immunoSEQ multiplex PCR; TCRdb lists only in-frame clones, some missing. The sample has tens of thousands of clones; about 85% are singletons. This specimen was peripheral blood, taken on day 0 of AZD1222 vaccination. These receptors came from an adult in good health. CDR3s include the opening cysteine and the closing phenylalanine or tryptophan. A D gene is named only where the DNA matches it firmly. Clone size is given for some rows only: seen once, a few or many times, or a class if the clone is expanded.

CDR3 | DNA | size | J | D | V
CASTENNYGYTF | TGTGCCAGCACTGAGAATAACTATGGCTACACCTTC | . | TRBJ1-2 | . | TRBV6-6
CASSFGGQPQHF | TGTGCCAGCAGTTTTGGGGGGCAGCCCCAGCATTTT | . | TRBJ1-5 | . | TRBV12-3/TRBV12-4
CAKGSTGKGTEAFF | TGTGCCAAAGGGTCGACAGGGAAAGGGACTGAAGCTTTCTTT | . | TRBJ1-1 | TRBD1 | TRBV19
CSGEEGGAIDTQYF | TGCAGCGGGGAAGAGGGGGGAGCGATAGATACGCAGTATTTT | . | TRBJ2-3 | . | TRBV29-1
CASRNPINTDTQYF | TGTGCCAGCAGAAACCCAATAAATACAGATACGCAGTATTTT | . | TRBJ2-3 | . | TRBV28
CASSETLLTDTQYF | TGTGCCAGCAGCGAGACGTTACTCACAGATACGCAGTATTTT | . | TRBJ2-3 | . | TRBV7-2
CASSFGQGNYGYTF | TGTGCCAGCAGCTTCGGACAGGGGAACTATGGCTACACCTTC | . | TRBJ1-2 | TRBD1 | TRBV7-3
CASSADRVSKQYF | TGTGCCAGCAGTGCAGACCGGGTCTCAAAGCAGTACTTC | few | TRBJ2-7 | . | TRBV9
CSVLSGDSNQPQHF | TGCAGCGTTCTATCGGGGGATAGCAATCAGCCCCAGCATTTT | . | TRBJ1-5 | . | TRBV29-1
CASSLVGTGNLNTEAFF | TGCGCCAGCAGCTTGGTCGGGACAGGGAATCTGAACACTGAAGCTTTCTTT | . | TRBJ1-1 | TRBD1 | TRBV5-1
CASSYTGGVGSGANVLTF | TGTGCCAGCAGCTACACAGGGGGCGTGGGATCTGGGGCCAACGTCCTGACTTTC | . | TRBJ2-6 | TRBD1 | TRBV7-9
CASSLGADSPLHF | TGTGCCAGCAGCCTGGGTGCAGATTCACCCCTCCACTTT | . | TRBJ1-6 | . | TRBV3-1/TRBV3-2
CASSDRSTSGGRYEQYF | TGTGCCAGCAGCGATCGCTCCACTAGCGGGGGTCGCTACGAGCAGTACTTC | . | TRBJ2-7 | TRBD2 | TRBV7-2
CASSPPTTRNIQYF | TGTGCCAGCAGCCCACCGACAACACGAAACATTCAGTACTTC | . | TRBJ2-4 | . | TRBV7-2
CASSPGTHQETQYF | TGTGCCAGTAGTCCGGGGACCCACCAAGAGACCCAGTACTTC | once | TRBJ2-5 | . | TRBV19
CASSQARQTGNTIYF | TGCGCCAGCAGCCAAGCGAGGCAAACTGGAAACACCATATATTTT | . | TRBJ1-3 | . | TRBV4-1
CASSFSRQASGYTF | TGTGCCAGCAGCTTCAGCCGACAGGCCTCTGGCTACACCTTC | . | TRBJ1-2 | . | TRBV3-1/TRBV3-2
CASSLALLPEGYEQYF | TGCGCCAGCAGCTTGGCGTTGCTCCCTGAGGGTTACGAGCAGTACTTC | . | TRBJ2-7 | . | TRBV5-1
CASSSQGGLAEKLFF | TGTGCCAGCAGTTCACAGGGGGGGTTGGCTGAAAAACTGTTTTTT | . | TRBJ1-4 | TRBD1 | TRBV6-5
CSVEGQTFQETQYF | TGCAGCGTTGAGGGACAGACTTTCCAAGAGACCCAGTACTTC | . | TRBJ2-5 | TRBD1 | TRBV29-1
CASNRGAATYNEQFF | TGTGCTAGCAACCGCGGGGCTGCAACCTACAATGAGCAGTTCTTC | . | TRBJ2-1 | . | TRBV18
CAWGALAGADTQYF | TGTGCCTGGGGGGCGCTAGCGGGTGCGGATACGCAGTATTTT | . | TRBJ2-3 | TRBD2 | TRBV30
CASSLGRASGGNEQFF | TGTGCCAGCAGCTTAGGCAGGGCTAGCGGGGGGAATGAGCAGTTCTTC | . | TRBJ2-1 | TRBD2 | TRBV13
CASSLSQGRDYGYTF | TGCGCCAGCAGCCTCTCACAGGGAAGGGACTATGGCTACACCTTC | . | TRBJ1-2 | . | TRBV5-1
CASSPGGANTEAFF | TGCGCCAGCAGTCCAGGAGGGGCGAACACTGAAGCTTTCTTT | . | TRBJ1-1 | . | TRBV23-1
CASSLDRDGNTIYF | TGTGCCAGCAGCTTAGACAGGGATGGAAACACCATATATTTT | . | TRBJ1-3 | . | TRBV7-9
CASSLTGTAEGYTF | TGCGCCAGCAGCTTAACCGGGACAGCTGAAGGCTACACCTTC | . | TRBJ1-2 | TRBD1 | TRBV5-1
CASSTRQELWATEAFF | TGTGCCAGTAGTACCCGACAGGAACTTTGGGCCACTGAAGCTTTCTTT | few | TRBJ1-1 | . | TRBV19
CASSLGQSYEQYF | TGTGCCAGCAGTTTAGGACAATCCTACGAGCAGTACTTC | . | TRBJ2-7 | . | TRBV28
CASSFREGGNIQYF | TGTGCCAGCAGCTTCCGGGAGGGGGGAAACATTCAGTACTTC | . | TRBJ2-4 | TRBD2 | TRBV7-2
CASSVGQTVRGSGNTIYF | TGTGCCAGCAGCGTAGGACAGACTGTAAGGGGCTCTGGAAACACCATATATTTT | . | TRBJ1-3 | . | TRBV9
CASISGNYGYTF | TGTGCCAGCATTTCGGGGAACTATGGCTACACCTTC | . | TRBJ1-2 | . | TRBV2
CASNPGHGIDYEQYF | TGTGCCAGCAACCCCGGACACGGGATTGACTACGAGCAGTACTTC | once | TRBJ2-7 | . | TRBV7-9
CASSLGSGELFF | TGTGCCAGCAGCTTAGGTTCCGGGGAGCTGTTTTTT | . | TRBJ2-2 | . | TRBV11-3
CASSLGGRGQYNEQFF | TGTGCCAGCAGCTTGGGGGGCAGGGGTCAGTACAATGAGCAGTTCTTC | once | TRBJ2-1 | . | TRBV5-4
CASSADRGTTDTQYF | TGTGCCAGCAGCGCGGACAGGGGAACCACAGATACGCAGTATTTT | . | TRBJ2-3 | TRBD1 | TRBV7-3
CASTQGGGGYYEQYF | TGTGCCAGCACCCAAGGGGGGGGAGGATACTACGAGCAGTACTTC | . | TRBJ2-7 | . | TRBV2
CASSSYLGYTF | TGTGCCAGCAGCTCCTATCTGGGCTACACCTTC | . | TRBJ1-2 | . | TRBV7-9
CASRTTYTPTEAFF | TGTGCCAGCAGGACGACATACACCCCCACTGAAGCTTTCTTT | once | TRBJ1-1 | . | TRBV2
CASSDPLRDRGGYGYTF | TGTGCCAGCAGTGACCCTTTGAGGGACAGGGGAGGCTATGGCTACACCTTC | . | TRBJ1-2 | TRBD1 | TRBV6-2/TRBV6-3
CATSDPGTDNEKLFF | TGTGCCACCAGTGACCCCGGGACAGATAATGAAAAACTGTTTTTT | . | TRBJ1-4 | TRBD1 | TRBV24-1
CAISESEAGVTGELFF | TGTGCCATCAGTGAGTCGGAAGCAGGGGTCACCGGGGAGCTGTTTTTT | few | TRBJ2-2 | . | TRBV10-3
CASSDRAQETQYF | TGTGCCAGCAGTGACAGGGCCCAAGAGACCCAGTACTTC | once | TRBJ2-5 | . | TRBV6-1
CASSPYVGQGRNEQYF | TGTGCCAGCTCACCCTACGTGGGACAGGGTAGAAACGAGCAGTACTTC | . | TRBJ2-7 | TRBD1 | TRBV18
CASRLIVNQETQYF | TGTGCCAGCAGGCTAATAGTCAACCAAGAGACCCAGTACTTC | . | TRBJ2-5 | . | TRBV27
CASSSPGQGEFF | TGTGCCAGCAGCTCGCCGGGACAGGGGGAATTTTTT | . | TRBJ1-1 | TRBD1 | TRBV7-3
CASSETVATNEKLFF | TGTGCCAGCAGTGAGACGGTTGCAACTAATGAAAAACTGTTTTTT | few | TRBJ1-4 | . | TRBV6-1
CASSLPGLWGYTF | TGCGCCAGCAGCCTACCCGGCCTCTGGGGCTACACCTTC | . | TRBJ1-2 | . | TRBV5-1
CASSLLGNEQYF | TGTGCCAGCAGTTTACTAGGGAACGAGCAGTACTTC | . | TRBJ2-7 | . | TRBV27
CASSSGGGEDSPLHF | TGTGCCAGCTCCTCGGGTGGGGGCGAAGATTCACCCCTCCACTTT | . | TRBJ1-6 | . | TRBV18
CASSRRGGLWDTGELFF | TGTGCCAGCAGCCGCCGGGGGGGCCTCTGGGACACCGGGGAGCTGTTTTTT | . | TRBJ2-2 | TRBD2 | TRBV7-9
CASSLLGNTGELFF | TGTGCCAGCAGTTTATTAGGGAACACCGGGGAGCTGTTTTTT | few | TRBJ2-2 | . | TRBV27
CASSWTGSGEQYF | TGTGCCAGCAGCTGGACAGGGTCAGGGGAGCAGTACTTC | . | TRBJ2-7 | TRBD1 | TRBV5-6
CSAVGQIGNEQFF | TGCAGCGCCGTTGGACAGATCGGAAATGAGCAGTTCTTC | . | TRBJ2-1 | . | TRBV29-1
CASSLGSVSEQFF | TGTGCCAGCAGCTTGGGCTCGGTCAGTGAGCAGTTCTTC | . | TRBJ2-1 | . | TRBV5-4
CASSFSGTKETQYF | TGTGCCAGCAGTTTCTCCGGGACAAAAGAGACCCAGTACTTC | once | TRBJ2-5 | . | TRBV28
CASSSGGLRNTEAFF | TGTGCCAGCAGTTCCGGGGGGCTGCGGAACACTGAAGCTTTCTTT | . | TRBJ1-1 | . | TRBV28
CASSHRGLMNTEAFF | TGTGCCAGCAGCCACAGGGGCCTAATGAACACTGAAGCTTTCTTT | . | TRBJ1-1 | . | TRBV3-1/TRBV3-2
CASSQRQSYGYTF | TGTGCCAGCAGCCAGCGACAGAGTTATGGCTACACCTTC | . | TRBJ1-2 | . | TRBV3-1/TRBV3-2
CASSLLVGIQYNEQFF | TGTGCCAGCAGCTTACTAGTGGGGATACAATACAATGAGCAGTTCTTC | . | TRBJ2-1 | . | TRBV11-2